The rows below give T cell receptor beta chains drawn from one sample of a study of blood T cell repertoires in COVID-19. Clones were read by immunoSEQ multiplex PCR, and TCRdb kept only the in-frame ones, dropping some. The table lists 210,000 or so clones, 87% of them singletons, with roughly 12% in the top ten. Sequencing was done on a sample of peripheral blood. These receptor sequences come from a woman in her late teens or twenties who had recovered from COVID-19. CDR3s include the opening cysteine and the closing phenylalanine or tryptophan. The order of the fields is J gene, D gene, V gene, clone size, CDR3 protein, CDR3 DNA. The D gene is left open where the match is weak. The listing skips clone size in some rows; elsewhere it reads once, few, many or a size class.

TRBJ1-2 | - | TRBV21-1 | once | CASSKGSDGSPGQGGDRNYGYTF | TGTGCCAGCAGCAAAGGGTCGGATGGAAGTCCGGGACAGGGAGGCGATCGGAACTATGGCTACACCTTC
TRBJ2-7 | - | TRBV6-2/TRBV6-3 | - | CASSFEIGAGQYF | TGTGCCAGCAGTTTTGAAATTGGGGCTGGGCAGTACTTC
TRBJ2-7 | - | TRBV2 | - | CASIPKGGPHSYEQYF | TGTGCCAGCATCCCTAAAGGAGGTCCCCACTCCTACGAGCAGTACTTC
TRBJ1-2 | - | TRBV27 | - | CASSSAPQVYGYTF | TGTGCCAGCAGTTCTGCCCCCCAGGTATATGGCTACACCTTC
TRBJ1-2 | - | TRBV4-1 | - | CASSQVIGGAYGYTF | TGCGCCAGCAGCCAAGTTATCGGCGGGGCCTATGGCTACACCTTC
TRBJ2-1 | TRBD2 | TRBV30 | once | CAWSPLPSGSNNEQFF | TGTGCCTGGAGTCCCCTCCCTAGCGGGAGTAACAATGAGCAGTTCTTC
TRBJ2-7 | - | TRBV5-1 | few | CASSWTERDTSSYEQYF | TGCGCCAGCAGCTGGACAGAAAGGGACACCTCCTCCTACGAGCAGTACTTC
TRBJ2-1 | - | TRBV25-1 | - | CASRYDRSEQFF | TGTGCCAGCCGGTACGATCGTAGTGAGCAGTTCTTC
TRBJ1-1 | TRBD1 | TRBV7-9 | once | CASSDRGDTEAFF | TGTGCCAGCAGCGACAGGGGGGACACTGAAGCTTTCTTT
TRBJ2-7 | - | TRBV19 | - | CASSRASGGSSYEQYF | TGTGCCAGTAGTAGGGCGAGCGGAGGGAGCTCCTACGAGCAGTACTTC
TRBJ2-2 | - | TRBV18 | - | CASSPAEGTGELFF | TGTGCCAGCTCACCAGCGGAGGGGACCGGGGAGCTGTTTTTT
TRBJ1-6 | - | TRBV2 | - | CASSEADSSFYNSPLHF | TGTGCCAGCAGTGAAGCGGACAGCTCTTTCTATAATTCACCCCTCCACTTT
TRBJ2-2 | - | TRBV7-9 | - | CASSLEVRYTGELFF | TGTGCCAGCAGCTTAGAAGTTCGGTACACCGGGGAGCTGTTTTTT
TRBJ1-1 | - | TRBV18 | - | CASSNRGFMNTEAFF | TGTGCCAGCTCGAACCGAGGGTTTATGAACACTGAAGCTTTCTTT
TRBJ1-5 | TRBD1 | TRBV19 | - | CATNDRGWRSNQPQHF | TGTGCCACTAACGACAGGGGTTGGAGGAGCAATCAGCCCCAGCATTTT
TRBJ2-2 | TRBD2 | TRBV13 | - | CASSSYGLAGVVTGELFF | TGTGCCAGCAGCTCATATGGCCTAGCGGGAGTGGTCACCGGGGAGCTGTTTTTT
TRBJ1-5 | - | TRBV30 | - | CAWNGGLNQPQHF | TGTGCCTGGAACGGGGGATTGAATCAGCCCCAGCATTTT